This T cell receptor (beta chain) was observed in a study of response to subunit inactivated influenza vaccine. Study-level results: Authors suggested seasonal influenza vaccinations each recruit few new T cells.

TCRdb passed the RT-PCR reads through MiXCR, listing each CDR3 protein once. The sample records over 400,000 distinct CDR3 sequences, 10% to 11% being singletons. This clonotype was counted many times. What it binds is unknown. The CDR3 has 13 residues. Germline V CDR1 and CDR2: SQVTM, ANQGSEA. V was pared by 2 bases and J by 4 bases, with 11 bases between. The source of this sequence is a man aged 45-65 years who received an inactivated influenza vaccine. Here the sequenced sample was PBMCs from blood, taken about 40 days after vaccination. The genes are TRBV29-1 and TRBJ2-5; tentatively, D is TRBD1 or TRBD2 (6 bases each). Written as DNA, the CDR3 is TGCAGCGTTGAACCCTGGGGGGCAGAGACCCAGTACTTC. Translating gives CSVEPWGAETQYF.